The 16 T cell receptor beta chains listed next were all sequenced from one sample in a study of T cell repertoires in cytomegalovirus infection. TCRdb re-called the reads with MiXCR, one entry per CDR3 protein. The sample consists of hundreds of thousands of distinct CDR3 sequences, about 33% of them appearing once. These receptors are not linked to any known antigen. The material was cultured PBMCs, obtained from culture after CMV antigen stimulation. The receptors shown here come from a human donor in good health (CMV status not recorded). Some clones in this sample may be carry-over from other donors' samples.

This clonotype was picked up a small number of times. V usage is TRBV10-3 and J usage is TRBJ1-6; D is unresolved. The germline V gene encodes CDR1 ENHRY and CDR2 SYGVKD. This CDR3 has 13 amino acids. V lost 3 bases, J lost 9 bases, and 9 bases lay in between. The CDR3 region has the DNA TGTGCCATCAGTGAACGGGATACTTCACCCCTCCACTTT. Amino acids: CAISERDTSPLHF.

This clonotype has only a few counts. The V and J genes are TRBV7-2 and TRBJ2-7; 12 bases align to TRBD2. The CDR3 totals 15 residues. CDR1 is SGHTA and CDR2 is FQGNSA in the germline V gene. V lost 5 bases to trimming and J lost 0 bases; unmatched junction nucleotides: 2. This chain's CDR3 is CASSRLAGDSYEQYF. The CDR3 DNA reads TGTGCCAGCAGCCGACTAGCGGGAGACTCCTACGAGCAGTACTTC.

This chain links TRBV18 with TRBJ1-2; D perhaps matches TRBD1 (6 bases). V gave up 3 bases and J gave up 7 bases, with 15 bases separating them. There are 14 residues in the CDR3. Germline V gene sequence: CDR1 KGHSH, CDR2 LQKENI. DNA for the CDR3: TGTGCCAGCTCACCGGGGACGGGGGGCGTTGGCTACACCTTC. Amino acids: CASSPGTGGVGYTF.

This clonotype was detected ten times or more. The chain joins TRBV7-2 to TRBJ2-3; 8 nucleotides align to TRBD2. Trimming cost V 4 bases and J 6 bases; bases outside gene matches: 12. Germline CDR1 is SGHTA and CDR2 is FQGNSA. The CDR3 loop spans 16 amino acids. CDR3 DNA: TGTGCCAGCAGCTGGACTAGCAGGGGTGGTGGGGATACGCAGTATTTT. Translating gives CASSWTSRGGGDTQYF.

V usage is TRBV29-1 and J usage is TRBJ1-4, with 7 bases fitting TRBD1. The CDR3 contains 17 residues. Germline V gives CDR1 SQVTM, CDR2 ANQGSEA. V was pared by 6 bases and J by 0 bases, with 13 bases of the junction left unmatched. The CDR3 region has the DNA TGCAGCGTCCTCGACAGGGCGAATGGTGCAACTAATGAAAAACTGTTTTTT. Translation: CSVLDRANGATNEKLFF.

This clonotype was picked up many times. The rearrangement joins TRBV7-2 to TRBJ2-3; D perhaps matches TRBD2 (7 bases). The CDR3 covers 17 residues. Between the trimmed V and J ends, which lost 1 base and 4 bases, there was a span of 18 bases. Germline V gives CDR1 SGHTA, CDR2 FQGNSA. The CDR3 is CASSLVGGGSLADTQYF. CDR3 sequence (DNA): TGTGCCAGCAGCTTAGTTGGGGGCGGGAGTCTAGCAGATACGCAGTATTTT.

V gene TRBV4-1 combines with J gene TRBJ2-3, with a possible D match to TRBD2 (5 bases). CDR1 MGHRA and CDR2 YSYEKL come from the germline V gene. Trimming removed 1 base at V and 1 base at J, with 9 bases between. The CDR3 length is 15 residues. The DNA of the CDR3 is TGCGCCAGCAGCCAAGGGGTGAGGGGCACAGATACGCAGTATTTT. This codes for CASSQGVRGTDTQYF.

The CDR3 sequence: CASSPQLSSYNEQFF. Written as DNA, the CDR3 is TGTGCCAGCTCACCACAGTTAAGCTCCTACAATGAGCAGTTCTTC. The gene calls are TRBV18 and TRBJ2-1; no clear D gene. Looked up from germline, CDR1 is KGHSH and CDR2 is LQKENI. Trimming shortened V by 1 base and J by 0 bases, and 7 bases separated the two germline ends. This CDR3 comprises 15 residues.

The V gene is TRBV12-3 or TRBV12-4, the J gene TRBJ1-1, with TRBD1 identical over 7 bases. CDR3 size: 14 residues. Trimming at V came to 7 bases and at J to 6 bases, leaving 11 bases not matched to a gene. CDR3 bases: TGTGCCAGCACCGAGACAGGGTTAGAGTCTGAAGCTTTCTTT. This translates into CASTETGLESEAFF.

The V and J genes are TRBV5-4 and TRBJ2-4; 10 nucleotides agree with TRBD2. This CDR3 comprises 15 residues. V lost 4 bases to trimming and J lost 6 bases; unmatched junction nucleotides: 7. Germline CDR1 SGHNT, CDR2 YYREEE (reference sequence). CDR3 region: CASSDTSGVGNIQYF. The CDR3 bases are TGTGCCAGCAGCGACACTAGCGGGGTCGGAAACATTCAGTACTTC.

This sequence joins TRBV10-3 and TRBJ1-2; tentative D call: TRBD1 (5 bases). Germline V gives CDR1 ENHRY, CDR2 SYGVKD. The CDR3 spans 12 residues. The V and J ends lost 4 bases and 6 bases respectively, with 9 bases between them. The CDR3 DNA reads as TGTGCCATCAGTGCAGGGTCGGATGGCTACACCTTC. Amino acids: CAISAGSDGYTF.

This rearrangement joins TRBV15 to TRBJ1-5; D is possibly TRBD1 (5 bases). V was shortened by 1 base and J by 7 bases, with 11 bases between the two germline ends. The CDR3 loop spans 14 amino acids. Germline V gene sequence: CDR1 LNHNV, CDR2 YYDKDF (reference sequence). DNA of the CDR3: TGTGCCACCAGCAGAGCGGGCAGGGTCCAGCCCCAGCATTTT. Translating it yields CATSRAGRVQPQHF.

This clonotype has more than one count but fewer than ten. V gene TRBV6-1 combines with J gene TRBJ1-5; TRBD1 aligns across 9 bases. Per germline, CDR1 MNHNS and CDR2 SASEGT. This CDR3 contains 16 residues. Trimming at V came to 5 bases and at J to 0 bases, leaving 5 bases not matched to a gene. CDR3 sequence: CASSTGTGHSNQPQHF. DNA of the CDR3: TGTGCCAGCAGTACCGGGACAGGGCATAGCAATCAGCCCCAGCATTTT.

This chain links TRBV11-1 with TRBJ2-7; 7 bases line up with TRBD1. Germline CDR1 and CDR2: SGHAT and FQDESV (reference sequence). This CDR3 is built from 14 residues. Trimming cost V 5 bases and J 2 bases; bases outside gene matches: 6. The CDR3 loop reads CASSRIGTAYEQYF. The CDR3 region has the DNA TGTGCCAGCAGCCGAATAGGGACAGCCTACGAGCAGTACTTC.

This clonotype was observed a few times. The rearrangement uses TRBV12-3 or TRBV12-4 and TRBJ1-1, with 8 bases matching TRBD1. Losses at the gene ends were 6 bases for V and 3 bases for J; bases not matched to a gene: 12. The CDR3 is 16 residues long. The CDR3 region is CASRRRQGLVDTEAFF. CDR3 nucleotides: TGTGCCAGCAGACGAAGACAGGGGTTGGTGGACACTGAAGCTTTCTTT.

This CDR3 is CASSSFGGGRGDTQYF. For the CDR3, the DNA is TGCGCCAGCAGCTCCTTTGGGGGGGGCCGGGGGGATACGCAGTATTTT. The V call is TRBV5-1, the J call TRBJ2-3; maybe TRBD2 (7 bases). V lost 3 bases, J lost 6 bases, and 20 bases lay in between. This CDR3 contains 16 residues. Germline V gene sequence: CDR1 SGHRS, CDR2 YFSETQ.